The 26 T cell receptor beta chains below were found in one sample sequenced in a study of blood T cells in healthy people across ages. Through a sample-barcoded 5' primer and a J-beta primer mix, a second PCR was run for roughly 7 to 12 cycles. TCRdb analysed the 5' RACE reads with MiXCR anew, one entry per CDR3 protein. The sample shows nearly 800,000 distinct CDR3 sequences, more than 20% of them seen only once. The same specimen was also included in a second study, on T cells of mothers and their children.

Sequenced material: blood. The receptors come from a boy between 10 and 17 years old in good health.

V usage is TRBV25-1 and J usage is TRBJ1-4; D gene uncertain. CDR1 and CDR2 (germline): MGHDK, SYGVNS. Trimming removed 3 bases from V and 8 bases from J, with 19 bases in between. The CDR3 length is 16 residues. The CDR3 here is CASSDLGKGGSEKLFF. For the CDR3, the DNA is TGTGCCAGCAGTGATCTAGGGAAGGGTGGGTCGGAAAAACTGTTTTTT.

This clonotype was counted only a few times. The chain combines TRBV4-1 with TRBJ1-2, with D possibly being TRBD1 (6 bases). CDR1 is MGHRA and CDR2 is YSYEKL in the germline V gene. V was shortened by 1 base and J by 2 bases, with 14 bases between the two germline ends. CDR3 size: 16 residues. CDR3 in amino acids: CASSQGGAQRNYGYTF. CDR3 in DNA: TGCGCCAGCAGCCAAGGGGGGGCCCAGCGAAACTATGGCTACACCTTC.

The CDR3 bases are TGTGCCAGCAGCCGCCGACAGATCTCCTACGAGCAGTACTTC. Protein sequence: CASSRRQISYEQYF. The genes are TRBV14 and TRBJ2-7; D perhaps matches TRBD1 (5 bases). V gave up 4 bases and J gave up 0 bases, with 10 bases separating them. CDR3 size: 14 residues. In germline, CDR1 is SGHDN, CDR2 FVKESK.

The V and J genes are TRBV12-3 or TRBV12-4 and TRBJ2-2, with D maybe TRBD1 (6 bases). The germline V and J ends were trimmed by 3 bases and 1 base, with 15 bases remaining between them. This CDR3 comprises 17 residues. CDR3 sequence reads: CASSFTNRVLNTGELFF. CDR3 nucleotides: TGTGCCAGCAGTTTTACTAACAGGGTACTGAACACCGGGGAGCTGTTTTTT.

This clonotype was detected a few times. The chain is built from TRBV6-5 and TRBJ1-4; 8 bases are shared with TRBD1. Germline-derived CDR1 and CDR2 are MNHEY and SVGAGI. The CDR3 loop spans 15 amino acids. J gave up 7 bases and V 4 bases, and 8 bases lay outside the gene matches. The CDR3 is CASSLRTGSSEKLFF. The DNA for the CDR3 is TGTGCCAGCAGTTTACGGACAGGGTCGAGTGAAAAACTGTTTTTT.

DNA for the CDR3: TGTGCCAGCAGGCCGGACGGGGGGCTCCTGAACACTGAAGCTTTCTTT. Translating it yields CASRPDGGLLNTEAFF. The chain carries TRBV28 and TRBJ1-1; a weak D match, TRBD1 (6 bases). This CDR3 spans 16 amino acids. Germline loops: CDR1 MDHEN, CDR2 SYDVKM. Trimming stripped 6 bases from V and 0 bases from J, with 17 bases between.

The chain is built from TRBV5-1 and TRBJ2-7, with TRBD1 matching 9 bases. This CDR3 is built from 13 residues. Germline CDR1 is SGHRS and CDR2 is YFSETQ. Trimming at V came to 4 bases and at J to 4 bases, leaving 3 bases not matched to a gene. Written as DNA, the CDR3 is TGCGCCAGCAGCGTCGACAGGGGGTACGAGCAGTACTTC. Protein product: CASSVDRGYEQYF.

The J gene is TRBJ2-7, the V gene TRBV4-1, with TRBD2 as a possible D gene (6 bases). Per the germline V gene, CDR1 is MGHRA and CDR2 is YSYEKL. V was pared by 1 base and J by 0 bases, with 13 bases between. The CDR3 has 16 amino acids. For the CDR3, the DNA is TGCGCCAGCAGCCAAGTAGGAGGGCCACCCTCCTACGAGCAGTACTTC. As protein: CASSQVGGPPSYEQYF.

This clonotype has only a few counts. The chain uses TRBV4-3 and TRBJ2-1; D perhaps matches TRBD2 (7 bases). V lost 0 bases to trimming and J lost 4 bases, with 10 bases between them. The V gene's germline CDR1 is LGHNA and CDR2 YSLEER. This CDR3 spans 15 amino acids. Here the CDR3 reads CASSQEGGLYNEQFF. In nucleotides, the CDR3 is TGCGCCAGCAGCCAAGAGGGGGGGCTGTACAATGAGCAGTTCTTC.

The sample holds a few counts of this clonotype. This sequence joins TRBV12-3 or TRBV12-4 and TRBJ2-1; TRBD2 matches at 8 bases. This CDR3 has 15 residues. V trimming: 7 bases; J trimming: 6 bases; junction bases outside the gene matches: 11. CDR3 coding DNA: TGTGCCAGCACCCCAAATAGCGGGATACCCAATGAGCAGTTCTTC. It yields the protein CASTPNSGIPNEQFF.

This clonotype was picked up a small number of times. The genes are TRBV18 and TRBJ2-5; tentative D call: TRBD2 (7 bases). TRBJ2-1 matches the DNA end more closely, so the J call is doubtful. This CDR3 has 16 amino acids. The germline gives CDR1 KGHSH, CDR2 LQKENI. CDR3 DNA: TGTGCCAGCTCACCACTTATGGGGGGGCTCTACAATGAGCAGTTCTTC. The encoded protein is CASSPLMGGLYNEQFF.

This sequence joins TRBV27 and TRBJ2-1; 13 bases fit TRBD2. This CDR3 is built from 16 residues. J gave up 8 bases and V 2 bases, and 6 bases lay outside the gene matches. The germline gives CDR1 MNHEY, CDR2 SMNVEV (reference sequence). CDR3 sequence: CASSLTPTSGRYEQFF. The CDR3 DNA follows: TGTGCCAGCAGTTTAACCCCGACTAGCGGGAGGTATGAGCAGTTCTTC.

This clonotype came up a few times. The chain uses TRBV15 and TRBJ1-1; D perhaps matches TRBD1 (5 bases). CDR1 is LNHNV and CDR2 is YYDKDF in the germline V gene (reference sequence). V was pared by 3 bases and J by 5 bases, with 10 bases between. The length of the CDR3 is 13 residues. CDR3 DNA sequence: TGTGCCACCAGCAGTGAACAGGTTACTGAAGCTTTCTTT. Its protein is CATSSEQVTEAFF.

This chain uses TRBV10-3 with TRBJ1-4; the D gene is possibly TRBD1 (5 bases). The CDR3 loop spans 14 amino acids. Trimming took 6 bases from V and 7 from J, leaving 15 bases between them. Germline V gene data show CDR1 as ENHRY and CDR2 as SYGVKD. The CDR3 here is CAISSGGTGEKLFF. As DNA, the CDR3 is TGTGCCATCAGCAGCGGGGGGACGGGTGAAAAACTGTTTTTT.

This clonotype appeared a few times. This chain joins TRBV4-3 and TRBJ2-5, with TRBD2 matching over 12 bases. The closer fit of TRBJ2-1 to the DNA end suggests the J call may be wrong. The CDR3 is made up of 19 amino acids. CDR1 and CDR2 from the germline V gene are LGHNA and YSLEER. CDR3 region: CASSQLRTSGKEGLNEQFF. Written as DNA, the CDR3 is TGCGCCAGCAGCCAGCTCCGGACTAGCGGGAAAGAAGGTCTGAATGAGCAGTTCTTC.

A few counts support this clonotype. As DNA, the CDR3 is TGTGCCAGCAGTGACCCACCCCTGGCGGGAGTGGGGGAGACCCAGTACTTC. Translating it yields CASSDPPLAGVGETQYF. V and J are TRBV6-1 and TRBJ2-5; 7 nucleotides agree with TRBD2. V dropped 3 bases and J dropped 5; count of bases not matched to a gene: 15. This CDR3 spans 17 amino acids. The germline gives CDR1 MNHNS, CDR2 SASEGT.

This clonotype was seen a few times. The gene calls are TRBV28 and TRBJ1-3; D gene ambiguous. Per germline, CDR1 MDHEN and CDR2 SYDVKM. The CDR3 is 17 residues long. Trimming stripped 6 bases from V and 1 base from J, with 19 bases between. The CDR3 spells CASRIASPLESGNTIYF. CDR3 DNA: TGTGCCAGCAGGATAGCCTCTCCCCTCGAATCTGGAAACACCATATATTTT.

This clonotype was detected only a few times. The chain recombines TRBV3-1 with TRBJ2-5; D unclear. CDR1 is LGHDT and CDR2 is YNNKEL in the germline V gene (reference sequence). This CDR3 has 12 residues. V gave up 2 bases and J gave up 4 bases, with 5 bases separating them. The CDR3 DNA reads TGTGCCAGCAGCCAACTCCGAGAGACCCAGTACTTC. Its protein is CASSQLRETQYF.

The chain is built from TRBV20-1 and TRBJ1-1, with D tentatively TRBD1 (6 bases). The CDR3 contains 11 residues. The V and J ends lost 6 bases and 7 bases respectively, with 12 bases between them. Germline V lookup: CDR1 DFQATT, CDR2 SNEGSKA (reference sequence). For the CDR3, the DNA is TGCAGTGCCCTTAGGGGGATTGAAGCTTTCTTT. It specifies CSALRGIEAFF.

In the case of this clonotype: Sequence at one end of the junction differs from germline and may be a read error. The V call is TRBV7-6, the J call TRBJ2-5; 11 bases are a match to TRBD2. The CDR3 spans 18 residues. CDR1 and CDR2 from the germline V gene are SGHVS and FNYEAQ. The CDR3 sequence is CTSSLAWRELAGEETQYF. In nucleotides, the CDR3 is TGTACCAGCAGCTTAGCGTGGAGGGAACTAGCGGGAGAAGAGACCCAGTACTTC.

With regard to this clonotype: Mismatch with germline at one junction end may stem from a read error. The rearrangement uses TRBV5-1 and TRBJ2-7; D unresolved. This CDR3 has 13 residues. Germline V lookup: CDR1 SGHRS, CDR2 YFSETQ. This chain's CDR3 is CASSLAGTYERYF. Here the CDR3 DNA reads TGCGCCAGCAGCTTGGCAGGAACATACGAGCGGTACTTC. The whole variable domain, filled in from reference TRBV5-1 and TRBJ2-7, reads KAGVTQTPRYLIKTRGQQVTLSCSPISGHRSVSWYQQTPGQGLQFLFEYFSETQRNKGNFPGRFSGRQFSNSRSEMNVSTLELGDSALYLCASSLAGTYERYFGPGTRLTVT.

This clonotype has more than one count but fewer than ten. The V gene is TRBV7-8, the J gene TRBJ2-3, with a tentative D call TRBD2 (7 bases). V was cut by 5 bases and J by 0 bases, with 21 bases left in between. This CDR3 is built from 18 residues. The germline V gene encodes CDR1 SGHVS and CDR2 FQNEAQ. The CDR3: CASSPLAGAIVSTDTQYF. CDR3 coding DNA: TGTGCCAGCAGCCCCTTGGCGGGGGCTATAGTCAGCACAGATACGCAGTATTTT.

CDR3 coding DNA: TGCGCCAGCAGCCAAGATGTTGCCAGGGGGTACTATGGCTACACCTTC. Protein: CASSQDVARGYYGYTF. The gene calls are TRBV4-1 and TRBJ1-2; TRBD1 agrees at 7 bases. The V gene end was trimmed by 0 bases and the J gene end by 3 bases; junction bases not matched to a gene: 7. CDR3 length equals 16 residues. CDR1 and CDR2 from the germline V gene are MGHRA and YSYEKL.

This clonotype was seen a few times. This chain links TRBV2 with TRBJ2-1; D gene unclear. Trimming pared 10 bases from V and 2 bases from J, leaving 12 bases between. This CDR3 is built from 13 residues. Germline V lookup: CDR1 SNHLY, CDR2 FYNNEI. The CDR3 here is CATLRQAYNEQFF. CDR3 bases: TGTGCCACCCTCAGGCAGGCCTACAATGAGCAGTTCTTC.

This clonotype was counted between two and nine times. V is TRBV29-1 and J is TRBJ2-5; 8 bases are shared with TRBD2. The last part of the DNA fits TRBJ2-7 better; the J call may be wrong. CDR1 SQVTM and CDR2 ANQGSEA come from the germline V gene. The CDR3 is 13 residues long. The chain's CDR3 is CSVKRESSYEQYF. CDR3 nucleotides: TGCAGCGTTAAGCGGGAGTCCTCCTACGAGCAGTACTTC.

V gene TRBV4-2 combines with J gene TRBJ2-5; D is ambiguous. The CDR3 has 16 amino acids. Trimming removed 4 bases from V and 1 base from J, with 16 bases in between. Per the germline V gene, CDR1 is LGHNA and CDR2 is YNFKEQ. The CDR3, as DNA: TGTGCCAGCAGCCCGTTGGACCTCTCAGGCCAAGAGACCCAGTACTTC. It codes for CASSPLDLSGQETQYF.